These 15 T cell receptor beta chains came from one sample sequenced in a study of sequential checkpoint blockade in melanoma. The repertoire was sequenced with immunoSEQ multiplex PCR; TCRdb's copy has only in-frame clones and lacks some. This sample carries approximately 18,000 clones, 80% of them seen once, and the ten largest clones take about an eighth. Treatment here: randomized to nivolumab then ipilimumab (arm A) or the reverse (arm B). The material was CD8+ T cells sorted from blood (inferred from file names), obtained from a patient given nivolumab and ipilimumab in sequence. These receptors all come from a human donor with melanoma.

The chain joins TRBV5-1 to TRBJ1-2; no reliable D call. The V and J ends lost 0 bases and 0 bases respectively, with 6 bases between them. This CDR3 comprises 14 residues. CDR1 and CDR2 (germline): SGHRS, YFSETQ. The CDR3 DNA sequence: TGCGCCAGCAGCTTGGTGCGGCCTAACTATGGCTACACCTTC. Amino acid sequence: CASSLVRPNYGYTF.

The rearrangement joins TRBV2 to TRBJ1-1, with 8 bases that match TRBD1. Per the germline V gene, CDR1 is SNHLY and CDR2 is FYNNEI. CDR3 size: 15 residues. V dropped 7 bases and J dropped 8; count of bases not matched to a gene: 15. CDR3 loop: CASTIHQGAPGEAFF. The DNA for the CDR3 is TGTGCCAGCACCATTCACCAGGGGGCCCCGGGAGAAGCTTTCTTT.

CDR3 residues: CASSRTRDPEGAFF. The CDR3 nucleotides are TGTGCCAGTAGCAGGACGCGGGACCCTGAAGGAGCTTTCTTT. The genes are TRBV19 and TRBJ1-1, with a tentative D call TRBD1 (5 bases). Germline values: CDR1 LNHDA, CDR2 SQIVND (reference sequence). This CDR3 spans 14 amino acids. V was cut by 6 bases and J by 10 bases, with 21 bases left in between. Full variable domain (missing parts from reference TRBV19 and TRBJ1-1): DGGITQSPKYLFRKEGQNVTLSCEQNLNHDAMYWYRQDPGQGLRLIYYSQIVNDFQKGDIAEGYSVSREKKESFPLTVTSAQKNPTAFYLCASSRTRDPEGAFFGQGTRLTVV.

The chain employs TRBV29-1 and TRBJ1-1, with D perhaps TRBD1 (6 bases). The CDR3 covers 12 residues. Germline CDR1 and CDR2: SQVTM and ANQGSEA. Trimming stripped 6 bases from V and 1 base from J, with 9 bases between. The CDR3 loop reads CSVRGRNTEAFF. The CDR3 DNA reads as TGCAGCGTAAGGGGGAGGAACACTGAAGCTTTCTTT.

The rearrangement links TRBV19 to TRBJ1-1; D possibly corresponds to TRBD1 (5 bases). V was pared by 4 bases and J by 4 bases, with 16 bases between. Germline assignment: CDR1 LNHDA and CDR2 SQIVND (reference sequence). The CDR3 has 15 residues. The CDR3 DNA follows: TGTGCCAGTAGTAGTCAGGGCGGTGTTGTCACTGAAGCTTTCTTT. This codes for CASSSQGGVVTEAFF.

V usage is TRBV9 and J usage is TRBJ2-7, with 10 bases matching TRBD2. With V trimmed by 2 bases and J by 5 bases, 4 bases remained unmatched. Germline V CDR1 and CDR2: SGDLS, YYNGEE. The CDR3 runs to 14 residues. DNA of the CDR3: TGTGCCAGCAGCGTGGGGACTAGCGACCACGAGCAGTACTTC. Translation: CASSVGTSDHEQYF.

This clone occurred once. The chain joins TRBV4-1 to TRBJ1-1; no definite D call. Germline V gene sequence: CDR1 MGHRA, CDR2 YSYEKL. The CDR3 totals 12 residues. Trimming left V 1 base short and J 5 bases short, with 5 bases between. The CDR3 spells CASSQVRTEAFF. As DNA, the CDR3 is TGCGCCAGCAGCCAAGTGAGAACTGAAGCTTTCTTT.

The chain links TRBV7-8 to TRBJ2-7; 8 nucleotides line up with TRBD1. Germline loops: CDR1 SGHVS, CDR2 FQNEAQ. The V gene end was trimmed by 10 bases and the J gene end by 7 bases; junction bases not matched to a gene: 12. The CDR3 runs to 13 residues. Here the CDR3 DNA reads TGTGCCATCCTACTCCAGGGGGCAGGGGAGCAGTACTTC. Its translation is CAILLQGAGEQYF.

A few counts support this clone. The chain combines TRBV15 with TRBJ2-7, with TRBD2 identical over 10 bases. Germline loops: CDR1 LNHNV, CDR2 YYDKDF (reference sequence). After removal of 5 bases from V and 2 bases from J, the junction contained 6 bases not matched to a gene. The CDR3 covers 15 residues. CDR3 amino acids: CATSLTSGFTYEQYF. The CDR3 coding sequence is TGTGCCACCAGCTTGACTAGCGGGTTTACCTACGAGCAGTACTTC.

J is TRBJ1-2 and V is TRBV6-5, with D perhaps TRBD1 (5 bases). Deletions cut 6 bases from V and 5 bases from J, with 10 bases between. The CDR3 contains 12 residues. Germline V gene data show CDR1 as MNHEY and CDR2 as SVGAGI. CDR3 protein: CASSQTDYGYTF. The CDR3 DNA reads TGTGCCAGCAGCCAGACAGATTATGGCTACACCTTC.

The V and J genes are TRBV15 and TRBJ1-2, with D hard to call. Germline V gene lookup returns CDR1 LNHNV and CDR2 YYDKDF (reference sequence). CDR3 length: 18 amino acids. V was pared by 0 bases and J by 2 bases, with 19 bases between. The CDR3 region is CATSRDIGAAGVNYGYTF. CDR3 nucleotide sequence: TGTGCCACCAGCAGAGATATCGGAGCAGCCGGAGTCAACTATGGCTACACCTTC.

The genes are TRBV5-5 and TRBJ1-2, with TRBD1 matching over 7 bases. The trim removed 2 bases at V and 1 base at J, leaving 5 bases unmatched. Germline loops: CDR1 SGHKS, CDR2 YYEKEE (reference sequence). This CDR3 comprises 15 residues. This chain's CDR3 is CASSFRTGVNYGYTF. CDR3 sequence (DNA): TGTGCCAGCAGCTTTCGGACAGGCGTTAACTATGGCTACACCTTC. The full variable domain, rest sourced from reference TRBV5-5 and TRBJ1-2, is DAGVTQSPTHLIKTRGQQVTLRCSPISGHKSVSWYQQVLGQGPQFIFQYYEKEERGRGNFPDRFSARQFPNYSSELNVNALLLGDSALYLCASSFRTGVNYGYTFGSGTRLTVV.

The chain combines TRBV7-2 with TRBJ1-5; D unresolved. Germline-derived CDR1 and CDR2 are SGHTA and FQGNSA. The V gene lost 2 bases and the J gene lost 0 bases, with 8 bases spanning the gap. This CDR3 is 15 amino acids long. The CDR3 region is CASSLLPNSNQPQHF. In DNA form, the CDR3 reads TGTGCCAGCAGCTTACTCCCTAATAGCAATCAGCCCCAGCATTTT.

As DNA, the CDR3 is TGTGCCAGCAGGCCCAGGGGGCTTCAGCCCCAGCATTTT. Translating gives CASRPRGLQPQHF. The rearrangement links TRBV6-5 to TRBJ1-5, with 8 bases lining up with TRBD1. The CDR3 loop spans 13 amino acids. Trimming took 6 bases from V and 6 from J; bases not matched to a gene: 4. Looked up from germline, CDR1 is MNHEY and CDR2 is SVGAGI.

In this sample, this clone turned up once. The chain links TRBV7-9 to TRBJ1-2; D is unclear. Trimming pared 5 bases from V and 9 bases from J, leaving 10 bases between. CDR1 SEHNR and CDR2 FQNEAQ come from the germline V gene (reference sequence). This CDR3 has 11 amino acids. This CDR3 reads CASSADIRYTF. CDR3 coding DNA: TGTGCCAGCAGCGCTGACATTCGCTACACCTTC.